One sample yielded the 28 T cell receptor beta chains listed below, sequenced in a study of stem cell transplantation in POMP-related autoinflammatory disease. Sequenced by immunoSEQ multiplex PCR; TCRdb stores in-frame clones only, minus some. The sample holds 9,900 or so clones, roughly 77% seen once. The sample was CD4+ T cells from PBMCs, taken after stem cell transplantation. These receptors were collected from a human patient with POMP-related autoinflammation and immune dysregulation (PRAID). Some of these T cells may belong to the graft donor.

This clone was counted between two and nine times. The V call is TRBV30, the J call TRBJ1-3; a possible D gene is TRBD1 (5 bases). This CDR3 spans 13 amino acids. Germline V gives CDR1 GTSNPN, CDR2 SVGIG (reference sequence). The V and J ends lost 6 bases and 0 bases respectively, with 9 bases between them. The CDR3 reads CACRADSGNTIYF. For the CDR3, the DNA is TGTGCCTGCAGGGCCGACTCTGGAAACACCATATATTTT.

V is TRBV7-9 and J is TRBJ2-5, with D perhaps matching TRBD1 (6 bases). Germline assignment: CDR1 SEHNR and CDR2 FQNEAQ (reference sequence). Trimming took 5 bases from V and 5 from J, leaving 15 bases between them. The CDR3 covers 14 residues. CDR3 sequence: CASSQLTGLETQYF. CDR3 in DNA: TGTGCCAGCAGCCAACTCACAGGGTTGGAGACCCAGTACTTC.

V gene TRBV11-2 combines with J gene TRBJ1-1, with TRBD1 as a possible D gene (5 bases). The V end was cut by 5 bases, the J end by 1 base, with 8 bases between. CDR1 and CDR2 (germline): SGHAT, FQNNGV. The CDR3 extends over 13 amino acids. CDR3 protein: CASSAQGNTEAFF. The CDR3 DNA reads TGTGCCAGCAGCGCTCAGGGGAACACTGAAGCTTTCTTT.

This chain connects TRBV19 to TRBJ2-5, with D possibly TRBD1 on 6 matching bases. Germline-derived CDR1 and CDR2 are LNHDA and SQIVND (reference sequence). Trimming cost V 2 bases and J 2 bases, with 12 bases left between them. The CDR3 totals 15 residues. The CDR3 DNA follows: TGTGCCAGTAGTATACGGACAGTACTTCAAGAGACCCAGTACTTC. It specifies CASSIRTVLQETQYF.

This clone has more than one count but fewer than ten. The CDR3 DNA reads TGTGCCAGCAGCTTAACGGGAGCCGGCACAGATACGCAGTATTTT. Encoded protein: CASSLTGAGTDTQYF. The chain links TRBV7-9 to TRBJ2-3; tentatively, D is TRBD2 (6 bases). This CDR3 comprises 15 residues. CDR1 and CDR2 from the germline V gene are SEHNR and FQNEAQ (reference sequence). V was clipped by 2 bases and J by 1 base, with 10 bases between them.

This chain joins TRBV7-2 and TRBJ2-7; 10 bases agree with TRBD2. The CDR3 runs 15 residues. V lost 6 bases to trimming and J lost 7 bases; unmatched junction nucleotides: 12. CDR1 is SGHTA, CDR2 FQGNSA, per germline. The CDR3 nucleotides read TGTGCCAGCAGATTGGGACTAGCGACTCCGTGGGAGCAGTACTTC. This codes for CASRLGLATPWEQYF. The entire variable domain, with the rest obtained from reference TRBV7-2 and TRBJ2-7, is as follows: GAGVSQSPSNKVTEKGKDVELRCDPISGHTALYWYRQSLGQGLEFLIYFQGNSAPDKSGLPSDRFSAERTGGSVSTLTIQRTQQEDSAVYLCASRLGLATPWEQYFGPGTRLTVT.

This clone was detected a few times. The chain joins TRBV6-4 to TRBJ1-1; D uncertain. Trimming took off 4 bases at V and 0 bases at J, with 6 bases between the two ends. Germline CDR1 reads MRHNA; CDR2 reads SNTAGT. The CDR3 extends over 13 amino acids. CDR3: CASSVAVNTEAFF. The CDR3 nucleotides are TGTGCCAGCAGTGTAGCCGTGAACACTGAAGCTTTCTTT.

This CDR3 is CASSQDGVYEGLFF. The CDR3, as DNA: TGTGCCAGCAGCCAAGATGGGGTATACGAGGGGCTGTTCTTC. This sequence joins TRBV3-1 (or the pseudogene TRBV3-2) and TRBJ2-1; D could derive from TRBD1 or TRBD2 (5 bases each). The V gene's germline CDR1 is LGHDT and CDR2 YNNKEL (reference sequence). This CDR3 region has 14 residues. The ends were cut back, 0 bases at V and 15 bases at J, with 18 bases in the middle.

The V and J genes are TRBV6-4 and TRBJ2-7, with D tentatively TRBD2 (5 bases). The length of the CDR3 is 18 residues. Germline CDR1 reads MRHNA; CDR2 reads SNTAGT. Trimming pared 7 bases from V and 4 bases from J, leaving 29 bases between. Here the CDR3 reads CASNAPHPRREILYEQYF. The CDR3 bases are TGTGCCAGCAACGCTCCCCACCCGCGTAGGGAGATTTTGTACGAGCAGTACTTC.

The V gene is TRBV18, the J gene TRBJ2-1; 12 bases agree with TRBD2. Germline CDR1 and CDR2: KGHSH and LQKENI. The CDR3 loop spans 20 amino acids. V was clipped by 3 bases and J by 1 base; unmatched bases: 13. Written as DNA, the CDR3 is TGTGCCAGCTCACCTGCGGCTAGCGGGAGGGAGAGAGGGTCCTACAATGAGCAGTTCTTC. Residues: CASSPAASGRERGSYNEQFF.

The chain couples TRBV3-1 (or the pseudogene TRBV3-2) to TRBJ1-2; 8 positions match TRBD1. CDR1 is LGHDT, CDR2 YNNKEL, per germline (reference sequence). This CDR3 contains 18 residues. The V gene end was trimmed by 1 base and the J gene end by 2 bases; junction bases not matched to a gene: 12. The CDR3 is CASSQVYDRGQRNYGYTF. DNA of the CDR3: TGTGCCAGCAGCCAAGTCTATGACAGGGGCCAAAGGAACTATGGCTACACCTTC.

This clone was recorded once. The chain links TRBV11-3 to TRBJ2-4; 8 nucleotides match TRBD2. V shed 3 bases and J 1 base; nucleotides not matched to a gene: 5. The CDR3 loop spans 16 amino acids. CDR1 is SGHNT and CDR2 is YENEEA in the germline V gene. CDR3 nucleotide sequence: TGTGCCAGCAGCTTTAGCGGGACAAGGGCCAAAAACATTCAGTACTTC. It translates to CASSFSGTRAKNIQYF.

CDR3: CASSYSENYGYTF. DNA for the CDR3: TGTGCCAGCAGTTACTCAGAGAACTATGGCTACACCTTC. V gene TRBV6-6 combines with J gene TRBJ1-2, with no clear D. CDR3 length: 13 residues. CDR1 is MNHNY, CDR2 SVGAGI, per germline (reference sequence). V lost 0 bases and J 2 bases, leaving 4 bases between the germline ends.

The chain employs TRBV5-5 and TRBJ2-7; D might be TRBD1 or TRBD2, each matching 7 bases. The CDR3 sequence is 16 residues long. CDR1 is SGHKS, CDR2 YYEKEE, per germline (reference sequence). Trimming removed 0 bases from V and 2 bases from J, with 15 bases in between. The CDR3 loop is CASSLVSGTVTYEQYF. Written as DNA, the CDR3 is TGTGCCAGCAGCTTGGTAAGCGGGACAGTAACCTACGAGCAGTACTTC. Together with reference TRBV5-5 and TRBJ2-7, the CDR3 gives the full variable domain: DAGVTQSPTHLIKTRGQQVTLRCSPISGHKSVSWYQQVLGQGPQFIFQYYEKEERGRGNFPDRFSARQFPNYSSELNVNALLLGDSALYLCASSLVSGTVTYEQYFGPGTRLTVT.

V usage is TRBV3-1 (or the pseudogene TRBV3-2) and J usage is TRBJ2-2; 7 nucleotides agree with TRBD1. The CDR3 loop spans 15 amino acids. J lost 15 bases, V lost 0 bases, and 13 bases had no gene match. Germline V gene sequence: CDR1 LGHDT, CDR2 YNNKEL (reference sequence). This CDR3 reads CASSQDLPGTVVVFF. The CDR3 region has the DNA TGTGCCAGCAGCCAAGATCTCCCCGGGACAGTAGTCGTGTTTTTT.

The rearrangement uses TRBV20-1 and TRBJ2-7; D is possibly TRBD1 or TRBD2 (7 bases each). CDR3 size: 15 residues. The germline CDR1 and CDR2 sequences are DFQATT and SNEGSKA (reference sequence). Trimming took 3 bases from V and 3 from J, leaving 18 bases between them. The CDR3 protein is CSASTPGGGIYEQYF. CDR3 bases: TGCAGTGCTAGTACCCCAGGGGGGGGGATCTACGAGCAGTACTTC.

CDR3 sequence: CASSRTGTTTEAFF. CDR3 nucleotides: TGTGCCAGCAGTCGGACAGGGACGACCACTGAAGCTTTCTTT. The gene calls are TRBV6-5 and TRBJ1-1; 8 bases map to TRBD1. After removal of 5 bases from V and 4 bases from J, the junction contained 6 bases not matched to a gene. In germline, CDR1 is MNHEY, CDR2 SVGAGI. This CDR3 region has 14 residues.

This sequence joins TRBV9 and TRBJ1-6; no definite D call. The CDR3 loop spans 16 amino acids. Trimming removed 0 bases from V and 4 bases from J, with 11 bases in between. Germline values: CDR1 SGDLS, CDR2 YYNGEE. This CDR3 reads CASSVAATSYNSPLHF. The CDR3 DNA reads as TGTGCCAGCAGCGTAGCGGCGACGAGTTATAATTCACCCCTCCACTTT.

This chain links TRBV5-1 with TRBJ2-6; TRBD1 matches at 7 bases. The V gene end was trimmed by 3 bases and the J gene end by 0 bases; junction bases not matched to a gene: 9. Germline V lookup: CDR1 SGHRS, CDR2 YFSETQ. This CDR3 region has 18 residues. CDR3 nucleotides: TGCGCCAGCAGCTGGCTGACAGGGTCGAGCTCTGGGGCCAACGTCCTGACTTTC. Protein product: CASSWLTGSSSGANVLTF.

This clone has more than one count but fewer than ten. The chain employs TRBV7-6 and TRBJ2-1; D not resolved. The CDR3 runs to 17 residues. Germline V gives CDR1 SGHVS, CDR2 FNYEAQ. V was pared by 4 bases and J by 0 bases, with 16 bases between. CDR3 loop: CASSSPLGLVSYNEQFF. The CDR3 DNA reads TGTGCCAGCAGCTCCCCTTTGGGTCTAGTCTCCTACAATGAGCAGTTCTTC.

This clone was observed a handful of times. The CDR3 coding sequence is TGCGCCAGCAGCTTTTTATCAGCCCCAAGCACAGATACGCAGTATTTT. Translated: CASSFLSAPSTDTQYF. The chain employs TRBV5-1 and TRBJ2-3; D unresolved. Deletions cut 2 bases from V and 0 bases from J, with 13 bases between. The CDR3 consists of 16 residues. Per the germline V gene, CDR1 is SGHRS and CDR2 is YFSETQ.

The J gene is TRBJ2-7, the V gene TRBV18; 10 bases match TRBD2. With 6 bases clipped from V and 5 bases from J, the junction kept 10 bases outside the gene matches. Germline V CDR1 and CDR2: KGHSH, LQKENI. CDR3 length: 15 residues. The CDR3 is CASSPGQAGGNEQYF. The CDR3 DNA reads TGTGCCAGCTCTCCGGGGCAAGCGGGAGGGAACGAGCAGTACTTC. The full variable domain, with the rest looked up from reference TRBV18 and TRBJ2-7, is NAGVMQNPRHLVRRRGQEARLRCSPMKGHSHVYWYRQLPEEGLKFMVYLQKENIIDESGMPKERFSAEFPKEGPSILRIQQVVRGDSAAYFCASSPGQAGGNEQYFGPGTRLTVT.

The chain combines TRBV28 with TRBJ2-1; 10 positions agree with TRBD1. Germline CDR1 MDHEN, CDR2 SYDVKM. J lost 8 bases, V lost 1 base, and 8 bases had no gene match. This CDR3 is built from 16 residues. CDR3 amino acids: CASSLSQTGGVDEQFF. The CDR3 nucleotides are TGTGCCAGCAGTTTATCCCAGACAGGGGGCGTGGATGAGCAGTTCTTC.

The chain combines TRBV28 with TRBJ2-2; 8 nucleotides agree with TRBD2. Losses at the gene ends were 8 bases for V and 11 bases for J; bases not matched to a gene: 7. The CDR3 loop spans 12 amino acids. The germline CDR1 and CDR2 sequences are MDHEN and SYDVKM. The CDR3 DNA sequence: TGTGCCAGCGGTATAGCGGGACCAGAGCTGTTTTTT. Protein product: CASGIAGPELFF.

This chain connects TRBV5-8 to TRBJ2-4; weak D call: TRBD2 (5 bases). The V end lost 3 bases, the J end lost 3 bases, and 16 bases lay between the germline ends. CDR1 and CDR2 from the germline V gene are SGHTS and YDEGEE. CDR3 length: 16 amino acids. The CDR3 sequence: CASSSGLSLGKNIQYF. As DNA, the CDR3 is TGTGCCAGCAGCTCCGGACTTTCCCTGGGCAAAAACATTCAGTACTTC.

The chain links TRBV28 to TRBJ1-5; D is ambiguous. Trimming stripped 5 bases from V and 4 bases from J, with 15 bases between. Germline V gives CDR1 MDHEN, CDR2 SYDVKM. This CDR3 region has 15 residues. CDR3 DNA sequence: TGTGCCAGCAGTATCTCCCCGGGGTGGAATCAGCCCCAGCATTTT. The encoded protein is CASSISPGWNQPQHF.

The V gene is TRBV29-1, the J gene TRBJ1-1; D might be TRBD1 (5 bases). The V gene lost 3 bases and the J gene lost 1 base, with 9 bases spanning the gap. Germline V gene lookup returns CDR1 SQVTM and CDR2 ANQGSEA. The CDR3 consists of 13 residues. In nucleotides, the CDR3 is TGCAGCGTTGATAGGCAGGGGAACACTGAAGCTTTCTTT. The encoded protein is CSVDRQGNTEAFF.

V gene TRBV5-4 combines with J gene TRBJ2-5, with TRBD1 identical over 7 bases. Germline V gene lookup returns CDR1 SGHNT and CDR2 YYREEE (reference sequence). The V segment lost 0 bases and the J segment 11 bases; nucleotides outside the gene matches: 4. This CDR3 comprises 12 residues. This CDR3 reads CASSLEGQSQYF. The CDR3 DNA reads TGTGCCAGCAGCTTGGAGGGACAGTCTCAGTACTTC.